These 14 T cell receptor beta chains came from one sample sequenced in a study of blood T cell repertoires in COVID-19. Assay: immunoSEQ multiplex PCR; the TCRdb copy retains only in-frame clones and omits some. The data contain around 200,000 clones, about 86% of them seen just once; the ten biggest clones take up roughly 6.2%. The specimen sequenced was peripheral blood. The origin of the receptors is a man aged 60 to 69 who had recovered from COVID-19.

This clone was detected only once. The V and J genes are TRBV30 and TRBJ2-3, with 7 bases identical to TRBD2. The length of the CDR3 is 12 residues. Germline V gene data show CDR1 as GTSNPN and CDR2 as SVGIG (reference sequence). The junction had 11 bases not matched to a gene; V was cut back by 8 bases and J by 9 bases. Here the CDR3 reads CAGTVGGRTQYF. CDR3 nucleotide sequence: TGTGCCGGGACGGTGGGGGGGAGGACGCAGTATTTT.

The J gene is TRBJ1-5, the V gene TRBV5-5, with a tentative D call TRBD1 (6 bases). The CDR3 runs to 17 residues. V was pared by 0 bases and J by 0 bases, with 13 bases between. Germline V gene sequence: CDR1 SGHKS, CDR2 YYEKEE (reference sequence). CDR3 residues: CASSLGTVVYSNQPQHF. The CDR3 coding sequence is TGTGCCAGCAGCTTGGGGACAGTCGTTTATAGCAATCAGCCCCAGCATTTT.

The V call is TRBV10-3, the J call TRBJ1-4, with D perhaps matching TRBD1 (5 bases). This CDR3 is built from 13 residues. V lost 0 bases and J 8 bases, leaving 7 bases between the germline ends. Looked up from germline, CDR1 is ENHRY and CDR2 is SYGVKD. For the CDR3, the DNA is TGTGCCATCAGTGAGTCTGGGGGGGAAAAACTGTTTTTT. Encoded protein: CAISESGGEKLFF.

V usage is TRBV5-4 and J usage is TRBJ1-1; TRBD1 is a possible D gene (6 bases). The V gene's germline CDR1 is SGHNT and CDR2 YYREEE (reference sequence). The V and J ends lost 4 bases and 1 base respectively, with 11 bases between them. CDR3 size: 14 residues. The CDR3: CASSQGQKNTEAFF. CDR3 nucleotides: TGTGCCAGCAGCCAAGGACAGAAGAACACTGAAGCTTTCTTT.

This clone was seen just once. This chain joins TRBV6-5 and TRBJ1-2; D possibly corresponds to TRBD1 (6 bases). V was shortened by 7 bases and J by 0 bases, with 12 bases between the two germline ends. CDR1 MNHEY and CDR2 SVGAGI come from the germline V gene. The CDR3 runs 14 residues. CDR3 sequence: CASTPGHSNYGYTF. The CDR3 coding sequence is TGTGCCAGCACCCCGGGACACTCTAACTATGGCTACACCTTC.

The V and J genes are TRBV6-6 and TRBJ2-7, with a weak D call TRBD1 (5 bases). Trimming pared 11 bases from V and 1 base from J, leaving 6 bases between. Germline CDR1 and CDR2: MNHNY and SVGAGI (reference sequence). The CDR3 has 10 amino acids. The CDR3 protein is CASGSYEQYF. CDR3 in DNA: TGTGCCTCAGGGTCCTACGAGCAGTACTTC.

The chain employs TRBV25-1 and TRBJ2-5; possible D gene TRBD1, 5 bases. The CDR3 has 16 residues. Germline V lookup: CDR1 MGHDK, CDR2 SYGVNS. V lost 5 bases and J 4 bases, leaving 20 bases between the germline ends. The DNA of the CDR3 is TGTGCCAGCAGTATTCCAGGGCCACGTTATGGAGAGACCCAGTACTTC. It is translated as CASSIPGPRYGETQYF.

Regarding this clone: It is unclear where the CDR3 begins or ends on the DNA, so no DNA is shown, and the CDR3 is as TCRdb lists it. This chain uses TRBV30 with TRBJ2-5; the table assigns TRBD2, which was not confirmed against the DNA. The CDR3 contains 14 residues when both ends are counted. Germline-derived CDR1 and CDR2 are GTSNPN and SVGIG (reference sequence). CDR3 protein: CAWSVLVSTETQYF.

The V and J genes are TRBV4-2 and TRBJ1-2, with D maybe TRBD1 (5 bases). V shed 0 bases and J shed 1 base, with 12 bases lying between them. The CDR3 spans 16 residues. Looked up from germline, CDR1 is LGHNA and CDR2 is YNFKEQ. CDR3 sequence: CASSQDSGDHNYGYTF. CDR3 in DNA: TGTGCCAGCAGCCAAGATTCGGGGGACCATAACTATGGCTACACCTTC.

The rearrangement uses TRBV7-2 and TRBJ2-1, with a tentative D call TRBD1 (5 bases). The CDR3 contains 15 residues. The V gene lost 0 bases and the J gene lost 7 bases, with 13 bases spanning the gap. CDR1 SGHTA and CDR2 FQGNSA come from the germline V gene. CDR3 in amino acids: CASSLAQGLKNEQFF. The CDR3 DNA follows: TGTGCCAGCAGCTTAGCTCAGGGCCTAAAAAATGAGCAGTTCTTC.

The chain uses TRBV24-1 and TRBJ2-3; TRBD2 aligns across 7 bases. The CDR3 consists of 16 residues. Germline trimming cut 2 bases from V and 1 base from J; bases unmatched to any gene: 5. Germline CDR1 KGHDR, CDR2 SFDVKD. CDR3 bases: TGTGCCACCAGTGATTCGGCGGGAGTTGGCACAGATACGCAGTATTTT. It yields the protein CATSDSAGVGTDTQYF.

The chain has TRBV14 and TRBJ2-5; TRBD1 aligns across 8 bases. This CDR3 is built from 13 residues. CDR1 and CDR2 (germline): SGHDN, FVKESK. Trimming took 6 bases from V and 5 from J; bases not matched to a gene: 5. Here the CDR3 reads CASRQTGGETQYF. The CDR3 DNA is TGTGCCAGCAGGCAAACAGGGGGGGAGACCCAGTACTTC.

This chain joins TRBV28 and TRBJ1-1; perhaps TRBD1 as D (5 bases). The CDR3 runs to 14 residues. CDR1 is MDHEN and CDR2 is SYDVKM in the germline V gene. Deletions cut 6 bases from V and 1 base from J, with 12 bases between. CDR3 amino acids: CASSLQAPNTEAFF. For the CDR3, the DNA is TGTGCCAGCAGCCTACAGGCGCCGAACACTGAAGCTTTCTTT.

This clone was seen many times. This chain connects TRBV4-1 to TRBJ2-7; no reliable D call. CDR3 length: 14 residues. V was pared by 6 bases and J by 0 bases, with 12 bases between. CDR1 and CDR2 from the germline V gene are MGHRA and YSYEKL. The DNA of the CDR3 is TGCGCCAGCAGAAGTCTGGTTAGCTCCTACGAGCAGTACTTC. This translates into CASRSLVSSYEQYF.